This record concerns one T cell receptor (beta chain) sequence. The antigen is not known. This specimen comes from a study of shared clonotypes between healthy human individuals. Study details: Researchers assigned three CD4 naive, three CD4 memory, two CD8 naive and one CD8 memory plate to each donor. Study-wide results and limits: Naive CD4 clonotypes overlapped across several donors at about 5%. Sequencing of the sorted subsets was shown by rarefaction to be incomplete despite large depth.

Method: immunoSEQ multiplex PCR; TCRdb's copy keeps in-frame clones and lacks some. The repertoire holds 950,000 to 1,100,000 clones, about 80% seen once, with 1.4% to 1.5% in the top ten. Caucasian adults living in Nashville, Tennessee, provided all samples. The CDR3 extends over 16 amino acids. The V gene end was trimmed by 4 bases and the J gene end by 3 bases; junction bases not matched to a gene: 3. Germline V gene data show CDR1 as SGHTA and CDR2 as FQGNSA. The sequence was obtained from a man between 18 and 35 years old in good health. The rearrangement joins TRBV7-2 to TRBJ2-5, with TRBD2 matching over 15 bases. Specimen: memory CD4+ T cells sorted from blood. Sample subset: CD45RA-negative fraction. The CDR3 DNA reads TGTGCCAGCAGCTGGGGACTAGCGGGAGGAAAAGAGACCCAGTACTTC. It translates to CASSWGLAGGKETQYF.